The TCR beta chain described here comes from a study of blood T cell repertoires in COVID-19. The CDR3 runs to 16 residues. Trimming took off 0 bases at V and 3 bases at J, with 12 bases between the two ends. Germline values: CDR1 SGHTA, CDR2 FQGNSA. The assay was immunoSEQ multiplex PCR, and TCRdb's table has in-frame clones only and misses some. The sample contains 60,000 to 75,000 clones, around 87% of which appear only once. This clone was seen only a few times. The sample consisted of peripheral blood. The TCR originated in a man aged 50 to 59 with active COVID-19. The chain is built from TRBV7-2 and TRBJ2-1; D gene uncertain. For the CDR3, the DNA is TGTGCCAGCAGCTTAGCAATATATACCGGCTACAATGAGCAGTTCTTC. It specifies CASSLAIYTGYNEQFF.